These 19 T cell receptor beta chains were all obtained from the same sample, sequenced in a study of graft-versus-host responses after intestinal transplantation. Only in-frame clones appear in the TCRdb table, and some are missing; sequencing was by immunoSEQ multiplex PCR. Of approximately 90,000 clones in the sample, 88% were seen once. No cognate antigen is known for these TCRs. The source material was unstimulated CD4+ T cells sorted from spleen or lymph node cells, sampled before transplant. The receptors come from a human donor who was the organ donor for an intestinal transplant.

The chain is built from TRBV12-5 and TRBJ2-5, with TRBD1 identical over 8 bases. Near its end, the DNA agrees better with TRBJ2-7, so the J call may be wrong. Per germline, CDR1 LGHNT and CDR2 FRNRAP. The CDR3 length is 18 residues. This CDR3 reads CASGLASNFGDRPYEQYF. CDR3 nucleotide sequence: TGTGCTAGTGGTTTGGCCTCCAACTTTGGGGACAGGCCCTACGAGCAGTACTTC.

This chain uses TRBV5-4 with TRBJ2-1; 9 nucleotides line up with TRBD2. This CDR3 has 14 amino acids. The germline gives CDR1 SGHNT, CDR2 YYREEE (reference sequence). V gave up 5 bases and J gave up 7 bases; unmatched junction bases: 7. The CDR3 sequence: CASSLGTSWNEQFF. For the CDR3, the DNA is TGTGCCAGCAGTCTCGGGACTAGCTGGAATGAGCAGTTCTTC.

The chain couples TRBV28 to TRBJ2-3; a possible D gene is TRBD1 (5 bases). V was shortened by 7 bases and J by 2 bases, with 25 bases between the two germline ends. CDR3 length: 18 residues. CDR1 MDHEN and CDR2 SYDVKM come from the germline V gene. CDR3 amino acids: CASTSLAIKRRVTDTQYF. CDR3 nucleotides: TGTGCCAGCACGAGTCTCGCAATAAAACGCAGGGTCACAGATACGCAGTATTTT.

Points on this clone: One base away lies a much larger clone, so this may be a sequencing read error. V and J are TRBV5-8 and TRBJ2-7; the D gene is possibly TRBD1 (6 bases). Germline CDR1 and CDR2: SGHTS and YDEGEE. The CDR3 loop spans 12 amino acids. Trimming pared 1 base from V and 5 bases from J, leaving 7 bases between. DNA of the CDR3: TGTGCCAGCAGCTTGACAGGGAACGAGCAGTACTTC. It yields the protein CASSLTGNEQYF.

The chain employs TRBV7-9 and TRBJ2-1, with 9 bases identical to TRBD2. The germline CDR1 and CDR2 sequences are SEHNR and FQNEAQ (reference sequence). Trimming took 2 bases from V and 0 from J; bases not matched to a gene: 2. This CDR3 is built from 16 residues. The CDR3 nucleotides are TGTGCCAGCAGCTTAATAGCGGGGGCCTCCTACAATGAGCAGTTCTTC. Translation gives CASSLIAGASYNEQFF.

The table lists this clone with a count of one. CDR3 amino acids: CASSNPKGAGDTQYF. The CDR3, as DNA: TGTGCCAGTAGTAACCCCAAAGGGGCTGGAGATACGCAGTATTTT. The chain employs TRBV19 and TRBJ2-3; maybe TRBD1 (5 bases). Germline V CDR1 and CDR2: LNHDA, SQIVND (reference sequence). Trimming cost V 4 bases and J 5 bases, with 16 bases left between them. The CDR3 is 15 residues long.

V usage is TRBV11-1 and J usage is TRBJ2-1; 10 nucleotides match TRBD2. With 3 bases clipped from V and 5 bases from J, the junction kept 7 bases outside the gene matches. This CDR3 has 16 residues. Germline V gives CDR1 SGHAT, CDR2 FQDESV (reference sequence). CDR3 in DNA: TGTGCCAGCAGCTTTCCTAGCGGGGGCCCCCACAATGAGCAGTTCTTC. Translating gives CASSFPSGGPHNEQFF.

This clone was counted at least ten times. CDR3 protein: CASSLASGGLEDEQFF. For the CDR3, the DNA is TGCGCCAGCAGCTTGGCTAGCGGGGGTCTGGAGGATGAGCAGTTCTTC. This chain links TRBV5-1 with TRBJ2-1; 10 bases agree with TRBD2. The germline CDR1 and CDR2 sequences are SGHRS and YFSETQ. The CDR3 runs 16 residues. V shed 0 bases and J 8 bases; nucleotides not matched to a gene: 8.

This rearrangement joins TRBV7-2 to TRBJ2-2; 15 nucleotides align to TRBD2. The CDR3 consists of 17 residues. V was pared by 7 bases and J by 6 bases, with 9 bases of the junction left unmatched. In germline, CDR1 is SGHTA, CDR2 FQGNSA. The CDR3 protein is CASTSPGLAGGAGELFF. The CDR3 DNA sequence: TGTGCCAGCACCTCACCGGGACTAGCGGGGGGAGCCGGGGAGCTGTTTTTT. The full variable domain, its missing parts supplied by reference TRBV7-2 and TRBJ2-2, is GAGVSQSPSNKVTEKGKDVELRCDPISGHTALYWYRQSLGQGLEFLIYFQGNSAPDKSGLPSDRFSAERTGGSVSTLTIQRTQQEDSAVYLCASTSPGLAGGAGELFFGEGSRLTVL.

The chain combines TRBV7-8 with TRBJ2-7, with D possibly being TRBD1 (6 bases). Germline lookup yields CDR1 SGHVS and CDR2 FQNEAQ. The length of the CDR3 is 14 residues. Trimming stripped 2 bases from V and 3 bases from J, with 11 bases between. CDR3 DNA sequence: TGTGCCAGCAGCTTAACAGGGTTAGGCTACGAGCAGTACTTC. Protein: CASSLTGLGYEQYF.

This rearrangement joins TRBV28 to TRBJ2-7; 9 positions agree with TRBD2. Germline CDR1 is MDHEN and CDR2 is SYDVKM. The length of the CDR3 is 15 residues. Trimming at V came to 8 bases and at J to 1 base, leaving 9 bases not matched to a gene. CDR3 sequence: CASRLPLAGSYEQYF. Here the CDR3 DNA reads TGTGCCAGCCGGCTGCCACTAGCGGGTTCCTACGAGCAGTACTTC.

A word on this clone: One junction end does not reproduce the germline sequence, and a read error may be involved. The genes are TRBV18 and TRBJ2-3; TRBD1 aligns across 7 bases. The CDR3 sequence is 13 residues long. Germline V gene sequence: CDR1 KGHSH, CDR2 LQKENI. The CDR3, as DNA: TGTGCCAGCTCACCGTCGTCGGGACAGACGCAGTGTTTT. Its translation: CASSPSSGQTQCF.

Comment on this clone: An end of the junction does not agree with germline; a read error may underlie this. The V and J genes are TRBV7-9 and TRBJ2-1; D remains unclear. The CDR3 runs 14 residues. The germline CDR1 and CDR2 sequences are SEHNR and FQNEAQ (reference sequence). The DNA of the CDR3 is TGTGCCAGCAGCGAGGCCAACTCCAACAATGAGCAGTTCTTC. Translated: CASSEANSNNEQFF.

J is TRBJ2-5 and V is TRBV4-3, with D perhaps matching TRBD1 (6 bases). Trimming shortened V by 1 base and J by 11 bases, and 14 bases separated the two germline ends. This CDR3 has 13 amino acids. Germline-derived CDR1 and CDR2 are LGHNA and YSLEER. DNA of the CDR3: TGCGCCAGCAGCCAAGCGATTGAGGGGGAGCAGTACTTC. This gives the protein CASSQAIEGEQYF.

This chain connects TRBV29-1 to TRBJ2-1; 9 bases match TRBD2. The CDR3 runs 15 residues. J was trimmed by 1 base and V by 7 bases; bases with no gene match: 8. The germline gives CDR1 SQVTM, CDR2 ANQGSEA. CDR3 nucleotides: TGCAGCGCTGGGACTAGCCCCTTTTCCTACAATGAGCAGTTCTTC. As protein: CSAGTSPFSYNEQFF.

This clone was observed a single time. This chain uses TRBV7-9 with TRBJ2-7, with TRBD2 matching over 13 bases. Germline CDR1 is SEHNR and CDR2 is FQNEAQ (reference sequence). V was pared by 3 bases and J by 6 bases, with 2 bases of the junction left unmatched. The CDR3 runs 14 residues. CDR3 DNA sequence: TGTGCCAGCAGCTTCGGACTAGCGGGAGCCGAGCAGTACTTC. It codes for CASSFGLAGAEQYF. The entire variable domain, with the rest obtained from reference TRBV7-9 and TRBJ2-7, is as follows: DTGVSQNPRHKITKRGQNVTFRCDPISEHNRLYWYRQTLGQGPEFLTYFQNEAQLEKSRLLSDRFSAERPKGSFSTLEIQRTEQGDSAMYLCASSFGLAGAEQYFGPGTRLTVT.

The genes are TRBV18 and TRBJ1-2; 7 bases agree with TRBD1. V shed 3 bases and J 4 bases; nucleotides not matched to a gene: 5. CDR3 length: 14 residues. Germline loops: CDR1 KGHSH, CDR2 LQKENI. CDR3 in amino acids: CASSPSPGGYGYTF. In DNA, the CDR3 is TGTGCCAGCTCACCGTCGCCAGGGGGCTATGGCTACACCTTC. The full variable domain, rest sourced from reference TRBV18 and TRBJ1-2, is NAGVMQNPRHLVRRRGQEARLRCSPMKGHSHVYWYRQLPEEGLKFMVYLQKENIIDESGMPKERFSAEFPKEGPSILRIQQVVRGDSAAYFCASSPSPGGYGYTFGSGTRLTVV.

This clone is a singleton in its sample. The V gene is TRBV5-5, the J gene TRBJ1-5, with TRBD1 identical over 8 bases. With 3 bases clipped from V and 6 bases from J, the junction kept 2 bases outside the gene matches. The CDR3 runs to 13 residues. Germline V gene sequence: CDR1 SGHKS, CDR2 YYEKEE (reference sequence). The CDR3 sequence: CASSYDRGQPQHF. The CDR3 bases are TGTGCCAGCAGCTACGACAGGGGTCAGCCCCAGCATTTT.

As to this clone: Sequence at one end of the junction differs from germline and may be a read error. The J gene is TRBJ2-1, the V gene TRBV7-7; 10 nucleotides match TRBD1. Germline CDR1 SSHAT, CDR2 FNYEAQ (reference sequence). The length of the CDR3 is 14 residues. This CDR3 reads CASSLGQGLGEQFF. CDR3 bases: TGTGCTAGCAGCTTGGGACAGGGGTTGGGTGAGCAGTTCTTC.